This TCR beta chain was captured by sequencing in a study of vaccination and CD4 T cells after COVID-19. Study background: Convalescent individuals exhibited SARS-CoV-2 positivity on nasal swab PCR, with several mild and one severe presentation. Two-dose vaccination with either BNT162b2 or mRNA-1273 was given to participants. Stimulation of cells relied on overlapping spike peptides derived from SARS-CoV-2, HCoV-NL63, HCoV-OC43 and HCoV-229E.

About this clonotype itself: Its antigen remains unknown.

The CDR3 contains 14 residues. The germline CDR1 and CDR2 sequences are SGHTA and FQGNSA. V was clipped by 5 bases and J by 0 bases, with 10 bases between them. The time point denotes: late sampling 161 to 241 days after vaccination in three convalescent patients. This sample's treatment: roughly 11-day PBMC culture with coronavirus spike peptide pools or control peptides (ViraFEST assay). The dates of positive PCR tests extended from March through December 2020 and came before the US Alpha, Beta and Delta variants. The Oncomine TCR Beta short-read assay sequenced DNA from cultured CD4+ T cells. One entry per CDR3 protein, called by TCRdb with MiXCR from the PCR reads. This table holds around 16,000 distinct CDR3 sequences, roughly 54% found once.

The clonotype originates from a human donor who had recovered from COVID-19. Sequenced material: CD4+ T cells from blood, cultured in vitro, taken about 7 months after SARS-CoV-2 vaccination. The chain has TRBV7-2 and TRBJ2-5; D is ambiguous. As DNA, the CDR3 is TGTGCCAGCAGCCGACGGCGCGACCAAGAGACCCAGTACTTC. Amino acid sequence: CASSRRRDQETQYF.